The 14 T cell receptor beta chains below come from one sample, sequenced in a study of blood T cell repertoires in COVID-19. Measured with immunoSEQ multiplex PCR; TCRdb has only the in-frame clones, and not every one. The sample gives 150,000 or so clones, roughly 84% of which show up once; less than 6% is in the top ten. Source material: PBMCs or T cells enriched from blood (not recorded which). The receptor set was obtained from a woman in her forties or fifties who had been exposed to COVID-19.

This rearrangement joins TRBV6-5 to TRBJ1-4; 8 bases are shared with TRBD1. CDR3 length equals 15 residues. V was pared by 2 bases and J by 8 bases, with 7 bases of the junction left unmatched. Germline assignment: CDR1 MNHEY and CDR2 SVGAGI. The CDR3 sequence: CASSYTTGAGEKLFF. The CDR3 DNA sequence: TGTGCCAGCAGTTACACGACAGGGGCGGGGGAAAAACTGTTTTTT.

The chain links TRBV19 to TRBJ2-7, with D tentatively TRBD2 (6 bases). Germline V gene sequence: CDR1 LNHDA, CDR2 SQIVND (reference sequence). V gave up 3 bases and J gave up 6 bases, with 18 bases separating them. This CDR3 comprises 15 residues. In DNA, the CDR3 is TGTGCCAGTAGTATGCGTAGCGGAACTGTCTTCGAGCAGTACTTC. This gives the protein CASSMRSGTVFEQYF.

The V call is TRBV7-9, the J call TRBJ2-5; TRBD1 might be the D (6 bases). V was clipped by 8 bases and J by 2 bases, with 12 bases between them. The CDR3 runs to 13 residues. The V gene's germline CDR1 is SEHNR and CDR2 FQNEAQ (reference sequence). The CDR3 sequence: CASLGQPQETQYF. For the CDR3, the DNA is TGTGCCAGCTTAGGACAGCCTCAAGAGACCCAGTACTTC.

The chain links TRBV30 to TRBJ2-1, with 9 bases aligning to TRBD1. The CDR3 covers 16 residues. Germline loops: CDR1 GTSNPN, CDR2 SVGIG (reference sequence). The V gene end was trimmed by 0 bases and the J gene end by 5 bases; junction bases not matched to a gene: 8. CDR3 sequence reads: CAWSVLGQGWNNEQFF. The CDR3 nucleotides are TGTGCCTGGAGTGTCCTAGGACAGGGGTGGAACAATGAGCAGTTCTTC.

The chain joins TRBV7-9 to TRBJ2-1; TRBD2 agrees at 11 bases. CDR1 and CDR2 from the germline V gene are SEHNR and FQNEAQ (reference sequence). This CDR3 is built from 18 residues. Trimming took 5 bases from V and 5 from J; bases not matched to a gene: 14. CDR3 protein: CASSPGGLAVTRDNEQFF. DNA of the CDR3: TGTGCCAGCAGCCCGGGGGGACTAGCGGTTACACGGGACAATGAGCAGTTCTTC.

The chain recombines TRBV9 with TRBJ2-5; D gene ambiguous. V lost 4 bases to trimming and J lost 0 bases, with 7 bases between them. This CDR3 is built from 13 residues. Germline V gene sequence: CDR1 SGDLS, CDR2 YYNGEE. The CDR3 DNA reads TGTGCCAGCAGCCCCGAGTACCAAGAGACCCAGTACTTC. It codes for CASSPEYQETQYF.

This clone was observed a single time. The rearrangement joins TRBV9 to TRBJ1-3; D gene uncertain. Germline V gene sequence: CDR1 SGDLS, CDR2 YYNGEE. With 1 base removed from V and 4 bases from J, the gap between germline ends came to 18 bases. The CDR3 covers 17 residues. CDR3 nucleotide sequence: TGTGCCAGCAGCGTAAAACAACTAACACTCCCCGGAAACACCATATATTTT. Translating gives CASSVKQLTLPGNTIYF.

This clone was detected only once. CDR3 nucleotide sequence: TGTGCCAGCTCACCTCTTAGCATGAACACTGAAGCTTTCTTT. Protein product: CASSPLSMNTEAFF. This rearrangement joins TRBV18 to TRBJ1-1; D not resolved. Germline V gene lookup returns CDR1 KGHSH and CDR2 LQKENI. V lost 3 bases and J 0 bases, leaving 8 bases between the germline ends. The CDR3 is 14 amino acids.

The chain uses TRBV5-5 and TRBJ1-3, with a possible D match to TRBD1 (6 bases). Germline loops: CDR1 SGHKS, CDR2 YYEKEE (reference sequence). Trimming left V 4 bases short and J 2 bases short, with 13 bases between. This CDR3 is 15 amino acids long. CDR3 protein: CASSAEQGAGNTIYF. The DNA for the CDR3 is TGTGCCAGCAGCGCCGAACAGGGAGCTGGAAACACCATATATTTT.

V and J are TRBV27 and TRBJ1-4; 7 nucleotides match TRBD1. The V gene end was trimmed by 6 bases and the J gene end by 6 bases; junction bases not matched to a gene: 7. Germline loops: CDR1 MNHEY, CDR2 SMNVEV (reference sequence). The CDR3 has 14 amino acids. CDR3 sequence reads: CASSRQGLYEKLFF. The CDR3 DNA reads TGTGCCAGCAGCCGACAGGGACTTTATGAAAAACTGTTTTTT.

The V and J genes are TRBV7-9 and TRBJ2-1, with 9 bases matching TRBD2. V was pared by 2 bases and J by 6 bases, with 5 bases of the junction left unmatched. Looked up from germline, CDR1 is SEHNR and CDR2 is FQNEAQ (reference sequence). CDR3 size: 15 residues. The CDR3 here is CASSLSAGGLNEQFF. Here the CDR3 DNA reads TGTGCCAGCAGCTTATCGGCGGGGGGGCTCAATGAGCAGTTCTTC.

The chain's CDR3 is CASSLFGGQETQYF. CDR3 DNA sequence: TGTGCCAGCAGCTTGTTTGGCGGCCAAGAGACCCAGTACTTC. V usage is TRBV5-4 and J usage is TRBJ2-5; D is ambiguous. Germline-derived CDR1 and CDR2 are SGHNT and YYREEE (reference sequence). V lost 1 base, J lost 1 base, and 8 bases lay in between. This CDR3 spans 14 amino acids.

This clone has a handful of counts. The chain links TRBV6-2 or TRBV6-3 to TRBJ1-5; TRBD1 matches at 7 bases. Trimming took 5 bases from V and 4 from J; bases not matched to a gene: 8. CDR1 and CDR2 from the germline V gene are MNHEY and SVGEGT. This CDR3 is 15 amino acids long. CDR3: CASSPGTDPNQPQHF. DNA of the CDR3: TGTGCCAGCAGTCCCGGGACAGATCCTAATCAGCCCCAGCATTTT.

The rearrangement links TRBV29-1 to TRBJ2-2; TRBD1 matches at 8 bases. The CDR3 is 14 residues long. V lost 7 bases to trimming and J lost 0 bases; unmatched junction nucleotides: 4. From germline, CDR1 is SQVTM and CDR2 ANQGSEA. In nucleotides, the CDR3 is TGCAGCGGACAGGGGTACGCGAACACCGGGGAGCTGTTTTTT. This translates into CSGQGYANTGELFF.